This section outlines one T cell receptor beta chain sequence together with its context. Its specificity is unknown. Some clones are missing from TCRdb's copy, which holds only in-frame ones; the method was immunoSEQ multiplex PCR. The table has about 4,100 clones, less than 75% seen once. This entry is derived from a study of coeliac disease. Across the study: Coeliac patients had newly diagnosed active disease, refractory type I disease, or gluten-free diet control.

The CDR3 loop spans 18 amino acids. Germline V gene sequence: CDR1 LNHNV, CDR2 YYDKDF (reference sequence). V shed 0 bases, J shed 0 bases, and the junction held 9 bases outside the gene matches. Study results and caveats: Active celiac intraepithelial and lamina propria samples had lower TRB and TRG clonality than control samples. Intraepithelial and lamina propria fractions were not highly pure. TRB repertoires were largely private, with most amino acid sequences found in only one sample.

The sequence was obtained from a woman between 18 and 30 years old with active celiac disease. Specimen: intraepithelial lymphocytes from the gut. V is TRBV15 and J is TRBJ2-5; 8 nucleotides align to TRBD1. In nucleotides, the CDR3 is TGTGCCACCAGCAGAGACCCCCGTAGGACAGGGTACCAAGAGACCCAGTACTTC. Translated: CATSRDPRRTGYQETQYF.